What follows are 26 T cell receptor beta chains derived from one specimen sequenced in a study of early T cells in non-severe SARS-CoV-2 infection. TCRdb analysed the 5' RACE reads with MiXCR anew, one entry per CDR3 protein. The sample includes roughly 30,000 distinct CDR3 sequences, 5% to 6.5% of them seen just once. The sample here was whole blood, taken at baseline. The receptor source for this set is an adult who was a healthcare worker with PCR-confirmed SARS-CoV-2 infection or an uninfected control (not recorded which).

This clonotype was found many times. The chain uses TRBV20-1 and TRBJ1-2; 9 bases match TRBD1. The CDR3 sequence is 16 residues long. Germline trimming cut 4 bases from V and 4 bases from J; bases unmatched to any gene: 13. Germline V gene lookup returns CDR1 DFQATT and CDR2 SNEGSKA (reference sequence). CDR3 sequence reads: CSATSGTGSGSYGYTF. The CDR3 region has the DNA TGCAGTGCTACCTCCGGGACAGGGTCGGGGAGCTATGGCTACACCTTC.

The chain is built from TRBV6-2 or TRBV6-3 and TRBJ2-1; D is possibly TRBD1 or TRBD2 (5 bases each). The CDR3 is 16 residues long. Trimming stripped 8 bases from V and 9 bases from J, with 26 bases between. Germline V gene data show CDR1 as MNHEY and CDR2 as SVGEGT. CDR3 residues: CASCPAGLPGTGEQFF. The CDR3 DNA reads TGTGCCAGCTGCCCTGCCGGACTTCCAGGGACCGGTGAGCAGTTCTTC.

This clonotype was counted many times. The CDR3 is CSARDGPNPTEKLFF. CDR3 DNA: TGCAGTGCTAGGGATGGGCCAAACCCTACCGAAAAACTGTTTTTT. V is TRBV20-1 and J is TRBJ1-4; D call uncertain. Trimming removed 3 bases at V and 8 bases at J, with 19 bases between. The CDR3 extends over 15 amino acids. Looked up from germline, CDR1 is DFQATT and CDR2 is SNEGSKA (reference sequence).

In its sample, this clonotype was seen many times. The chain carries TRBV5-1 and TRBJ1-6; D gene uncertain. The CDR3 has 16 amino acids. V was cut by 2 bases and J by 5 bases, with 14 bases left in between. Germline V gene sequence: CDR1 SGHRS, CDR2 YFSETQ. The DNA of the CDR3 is TGCGCCAGCAGCTTAAATTTCGGGCCGAATAATTCACCCCTCCACTTT. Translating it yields CASSLNFGPNNSPLHF.

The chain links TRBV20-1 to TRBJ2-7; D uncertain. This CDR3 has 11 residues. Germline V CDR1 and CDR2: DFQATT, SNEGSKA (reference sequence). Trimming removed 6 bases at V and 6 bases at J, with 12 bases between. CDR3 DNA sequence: TGCAGTGCCGTCGCGGCTGGCGAGCAGTACTTC. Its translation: CSAVAAGEQYF.

The CDR3 is CAGALWTGTSTDTQYF. CDR3 DNA: TGTGCCGGGGCCCTTTGGACAGGGACTAGCACAGATACGCAGTATTTT. The chain employs TRBV5-6 and TRBJ2-3, with TRBD1 matching over 8 bases. Germline values: CDR1 SGHDT, CDR2 YYEEEE. After removal of 10 bases from V and 0 bases from J, the junction contained 13 bases not matched to a gene. The CDR3 runs to 16 residues.

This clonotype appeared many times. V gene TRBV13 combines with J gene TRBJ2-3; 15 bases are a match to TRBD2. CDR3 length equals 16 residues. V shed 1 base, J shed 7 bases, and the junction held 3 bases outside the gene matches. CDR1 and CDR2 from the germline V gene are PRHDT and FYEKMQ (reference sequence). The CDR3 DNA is TGTGCCAGCAGCTTAGTGGGACTAGCGGGAGGAAATACGCAGTATTTT. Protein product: CASSLVGLAGGNTQYF.

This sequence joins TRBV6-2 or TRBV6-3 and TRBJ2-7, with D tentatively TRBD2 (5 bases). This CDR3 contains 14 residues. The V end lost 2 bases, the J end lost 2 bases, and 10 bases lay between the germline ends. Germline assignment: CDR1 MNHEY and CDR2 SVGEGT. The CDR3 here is CASSYQPGTYEQYF. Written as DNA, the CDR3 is TGTGCCAGCAGTTACCAGCCGGGAACCTACGAGCAGTACTTC.

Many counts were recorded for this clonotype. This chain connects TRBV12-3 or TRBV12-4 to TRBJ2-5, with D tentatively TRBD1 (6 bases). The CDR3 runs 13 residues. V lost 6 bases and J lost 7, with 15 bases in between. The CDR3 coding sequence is TGTGCCAGCAGAGTCGGTGGACAGCTGACCCAGTACTTC. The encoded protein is CASRVGGQLTQYF.

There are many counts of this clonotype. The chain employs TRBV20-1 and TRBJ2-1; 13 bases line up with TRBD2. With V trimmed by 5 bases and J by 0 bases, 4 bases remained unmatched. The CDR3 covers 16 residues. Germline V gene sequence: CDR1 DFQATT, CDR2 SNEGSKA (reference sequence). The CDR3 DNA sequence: TGCAGTGCTTTCAGGACTAGCGGGAGCTCCTACAATGAGCAGTTCTTC. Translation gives CSAFRTSGSSYNEQFF.

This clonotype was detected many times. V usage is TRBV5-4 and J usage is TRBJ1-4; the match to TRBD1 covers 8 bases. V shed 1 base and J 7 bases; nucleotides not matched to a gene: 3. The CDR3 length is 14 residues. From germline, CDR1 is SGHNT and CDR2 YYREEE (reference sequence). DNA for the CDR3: TGTGCCAGCAGCTTGCAGGGGGCGGCTGAAAAACTGTTTTTT. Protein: CASSLQGAAEKLFF.

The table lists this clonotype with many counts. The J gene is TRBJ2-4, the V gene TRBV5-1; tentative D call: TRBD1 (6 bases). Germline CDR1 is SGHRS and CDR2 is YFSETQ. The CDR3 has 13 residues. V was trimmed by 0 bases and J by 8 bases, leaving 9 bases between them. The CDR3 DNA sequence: TGCGCCAGCAGCTTGGGACAGGATGACATTCAGTACTTC. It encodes CASSLGQDDIQYF.

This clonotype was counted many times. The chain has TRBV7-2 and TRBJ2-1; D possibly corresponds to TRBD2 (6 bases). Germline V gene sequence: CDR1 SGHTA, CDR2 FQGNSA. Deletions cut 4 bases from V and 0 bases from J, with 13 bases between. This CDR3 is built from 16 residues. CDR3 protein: CASSSRDLYSYNEQFF. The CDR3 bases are TGTGCCAGCAGCTCCAGGGACTTATACTCCTACAATGAGCAGTTCTTC.

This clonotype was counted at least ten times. CDR3 loop: CASSQASTGPYEQYF. The CDR3 DNA is TGTGCCAGCAGCCAAGCGTCGACAGGTCCCTACGAGCAGTACTTC. The genes are TRBV3-1 and TRBJ2-7; D perhaps matches TRBD1 (6 bases). The CDR3 contains 15 residues. Germline CDR1 and CDR2: LGHDT and YNNKEL (reference sequence). Trimming removed 1 base at V and 2 bases at J, with 12 bases between.

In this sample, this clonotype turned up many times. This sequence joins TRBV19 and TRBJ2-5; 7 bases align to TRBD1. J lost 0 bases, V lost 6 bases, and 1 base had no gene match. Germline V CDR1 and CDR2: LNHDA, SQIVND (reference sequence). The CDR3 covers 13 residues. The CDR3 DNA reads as TGTGCCAGTAGAGGGACAGACCAAGAGACCCAGTACTTC. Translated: CASRGTDQETQYF.

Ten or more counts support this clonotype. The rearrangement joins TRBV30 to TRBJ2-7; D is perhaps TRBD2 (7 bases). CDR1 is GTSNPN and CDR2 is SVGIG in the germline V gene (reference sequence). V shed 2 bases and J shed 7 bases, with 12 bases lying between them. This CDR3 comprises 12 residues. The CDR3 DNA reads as TGTGCCTGGAGTCGGGGGGCGAGGGAGCAGTACTTC. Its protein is CAWSRGAREQYF.

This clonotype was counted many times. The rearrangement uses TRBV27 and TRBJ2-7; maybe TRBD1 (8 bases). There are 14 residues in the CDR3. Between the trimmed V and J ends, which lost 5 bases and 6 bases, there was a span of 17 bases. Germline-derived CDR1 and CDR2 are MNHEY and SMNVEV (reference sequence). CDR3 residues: CASSSTGGVGEQYF. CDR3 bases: TGTGCCAGCAGTAGTACAGGGGGGGTTGGCGAGCAGTACTTC.

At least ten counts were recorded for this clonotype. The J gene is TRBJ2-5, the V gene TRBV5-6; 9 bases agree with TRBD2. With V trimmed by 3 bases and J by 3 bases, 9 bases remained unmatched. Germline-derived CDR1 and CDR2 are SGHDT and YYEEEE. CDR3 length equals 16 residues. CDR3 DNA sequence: TGTGCCAGCAGCTGGGCCGGGACTAGCAAAGAAGAGACCCAGTACTTC. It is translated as CASSWAGTSKEETQYF.

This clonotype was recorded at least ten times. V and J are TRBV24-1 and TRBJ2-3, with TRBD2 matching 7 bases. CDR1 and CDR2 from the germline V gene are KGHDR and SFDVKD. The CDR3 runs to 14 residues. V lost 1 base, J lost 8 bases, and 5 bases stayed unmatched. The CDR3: CATSDFWEGGTQYF. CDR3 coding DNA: TGTGCCACCAGTGATTTTTGGGAGGGAGGTACGCAGTATTTT.

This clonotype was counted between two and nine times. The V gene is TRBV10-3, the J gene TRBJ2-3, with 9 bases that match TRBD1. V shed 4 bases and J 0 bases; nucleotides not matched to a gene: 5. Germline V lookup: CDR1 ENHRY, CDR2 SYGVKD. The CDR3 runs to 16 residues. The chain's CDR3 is CAISGQGDFSTDTQYF. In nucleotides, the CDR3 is TGTGCCATCAGTGGACAGGGGGACTTTAGCACAGATACGCAGTATTTT.

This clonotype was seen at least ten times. The CDR3 sequence is CASSLAGRDRGTEAFF. CDR3 bases: TGTGCCAGCAGCTTAGCGGGAAGGGACAGGGGCACTGAAGCTTTCTTT. The chain combines TRBV7-8 with TRBJ1-1; TRBD1 aligns across 10 bases. This CDR3 contains 16 residues. Germline V gene data show CDR1 as SGHVS and CDR2 as FQNEAQ. Unmatched junction bases numbered 5, after V lost 0 bases and J lost 4 bases.

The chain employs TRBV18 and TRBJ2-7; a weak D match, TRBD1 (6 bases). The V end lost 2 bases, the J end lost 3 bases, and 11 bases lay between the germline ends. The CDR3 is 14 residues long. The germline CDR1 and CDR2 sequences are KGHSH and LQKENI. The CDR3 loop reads CASSPGTPYYEQYF. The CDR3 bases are TGTGCCAGCTCACCAGGGACACCATACTACGAGCAGTACTTC.

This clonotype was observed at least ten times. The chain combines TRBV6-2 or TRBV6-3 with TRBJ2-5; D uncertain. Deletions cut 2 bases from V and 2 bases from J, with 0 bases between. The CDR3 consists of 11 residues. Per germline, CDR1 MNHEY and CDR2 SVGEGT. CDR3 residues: CASSYQETQYF. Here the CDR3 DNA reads TGTGCCAGCAGTTACCAAGAGACCCAGTACTTC.

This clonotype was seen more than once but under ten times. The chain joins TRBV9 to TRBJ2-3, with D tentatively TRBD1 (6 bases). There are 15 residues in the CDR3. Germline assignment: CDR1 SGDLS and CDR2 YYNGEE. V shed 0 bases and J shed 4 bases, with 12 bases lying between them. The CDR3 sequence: CASSVGGQVADTQYF. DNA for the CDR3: TGTGCCAGCAGCGTAGGGGGGCAAGTAGCAGATACGCAGTATTTT.

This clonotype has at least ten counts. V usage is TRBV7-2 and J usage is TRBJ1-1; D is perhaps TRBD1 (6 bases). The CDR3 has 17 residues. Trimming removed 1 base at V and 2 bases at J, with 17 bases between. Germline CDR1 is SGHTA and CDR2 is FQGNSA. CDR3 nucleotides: TGTGCCAGCAGCTTAGGGGGAACAGGGTTCGGAAACACTGAAGCTTTCTTT. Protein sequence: CASSLGGTGFGNTEAFF. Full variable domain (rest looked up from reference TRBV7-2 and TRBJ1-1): GAGVSQSPSNKVTEKGKDVELRCDPISGHTALYWYRQSLGQGLEFLIYFQGNSAPDKSGLPSDRFSAERTGGSVSTLTIQRTQQEDSAVYLCASSLGGTGFGNTEAFFGQGTRLTVV.

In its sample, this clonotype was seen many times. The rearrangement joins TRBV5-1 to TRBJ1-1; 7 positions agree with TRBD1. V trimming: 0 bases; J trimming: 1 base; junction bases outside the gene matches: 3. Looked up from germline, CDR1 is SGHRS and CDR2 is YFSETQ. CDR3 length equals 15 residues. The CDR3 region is CASSLVGDRNTEAFF. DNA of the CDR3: TGCGCCAGCAGCTTGGTAGGGGACAGGAACACTGAAGCTTTCTTT.